The 10 T cell receptor beta chains listed next were all sequenced from one sample in a study of preoperative IRX-2 immunotherapy in early breast cancer. TCRdb keeps only in-frame clones here, not all; method: immunoSEQ multiplex PCR. The profile shows about 98,000 clones, approximately 90% of them singletons. The treatment: preoperative locoregional IRX-2 cytokine immunotherapy. The source was tumor tissue, collected after IRX-2 immunotherapy. These receptor sequences come from a human donor with breast cancer.

The chain has TRBV10-1 and TRBJ2-1, with D maybe TRBD2 (5 bases). Per the germline V gene, CDR1 is WNHNN and CDR2 is SYGVQD (reference sequence). V lost 8 bases and J 5 bases, leaving 19 bases between the germline ends. The CDR3 extends over 15 amino acids. The CDR3 nucleotides are TGCGCCAGCGGGGAGCCCGGACTTAGTGACAATGAGCAGTTCTTC. It specifies CASGEPGLSDNEQFF.

The chain links TRBV10-2 to TRBJ1-1, with D perhaps matching TRBD1 (5 bases). V lost 0 bases to trimming and J lost 5 bases, with 16 bases between them. This CDR3 is 16 amino acids long. The germline V gene has CDR1 WSHSY and CDR2 SAAADI. CDR3 region: CASSESGGVGSTEAFF. DNA of the CDR3: TGCGCCAGCAGTGAGTCGGGAGGGGTCGGCTCTACTGAAGCTTTCTTT.

This clone appeared once. V and J are TRBV6-8 and TRBJ1-2, with D possibly being TRBD1 (5 bases). This CDR3 comprises 16 residues. Trimming pared 5 bases from V and 5 bases from J, leaving 21 bases between. Germline assignment: CDR1 MNHGY and CDR2 SAAAGT. The CDR3 sequence: CASSTSTDPLLYGYTF. The CDR3, as DNA: TGTGCCAGCAGTACCTCGACAGACCCCCTACTGTATGGCTACACCTTC.

This chain links TRBV28 with TRBJ2-1; 8 bases align to TRBD2. This CDR3 region has 15 residues. The J segment lost 8 bases and the V segment lost 3 bases, leaving 9 bases of the junction unmatched. Germline CDR1 is MDHEN and CDR2 is SYDVKM. The CDR3 coding sequence is TGTGCCAGCAGTTTTTACGCGGGAGGAGCGGATGAGCAGTTCTTC. This sequence encodes CASSFYAGGADEQFF.

The CDR3 region has the DNA TGTGCCAGCAGTTCAGGACAGGTCAATCAGCCCCAGCATTTT. This gives the protein CASSSGQVNQPQHF. V is TRBV28 and J is TRBJ1-5, with TRBD1 identical over 7 bases. The CDR3 is 14 residues long. The germline V gene has CDR1 MDHEN and CDR2 SYDVKM. With V trimmed by 4 bases and J by 3 bases, 3 bases remained unmatched.

The J gene is TRBJ1-6, the V gene TRBV6-8; D not resolved. Germline CDR1 MNHGY, CDR2 SAAAGT. There are 14 residues in the CDR3. Deletions cut 4 bases from V and 18 bases from J, with 22 bases between. Written as DNA, the CDR3 is TGTGCCAGCAGTTTGACTTCCCGGGCGGAGCTCGACCACTTT. It encodes CASSLTSRAELDHF.

V and J are TRBV18 and TRBJ1-6; D might be TRBD1 (6 bases). In germline, CDR1 is KGHSH, CDR2 LQKENI. V lost 5 bases and J lost 6, with 14 bases in between. The length of the CDR3 is 15 residues. The CDR3 protein is CASSSGRTANSPLHF. CDR3 in DNA: TGTGCCAGCTCATCGGGACGGACAGCTAATTCACCCCTCCACTTT.

J is TRBJ2-3 and V is TRBV22-1. TRBV22-1 represents a pseudogene. This CDR3 comprises 12 residues. CDR3 nucleotides: TGTGCCACCAGTGATTCGGTAGATACGCAGTATTTT. Protein product: CATSDSVDTQYF.

The gene calls are TRBV7-6 and TRBJ1-1; no clear D. V was shortened by 7 bases and J by 0 bases, with 12 bases between the two germline ends. The CDR3 contains 14 residues. From germline, CDR1 is SGHVS and CDR2 FNYEAQ. CDR3 protein: CASTPSGVNTEAFF. The CDR3 nucleotides read TGTGCCAGCACCCCCTCAGGTGTGAACACTGAAGCTTTCTTT.

This chain uses TRBV6-7 with TRBJ2-1, with a possible D match to TRBD2 (6 bases). Being an ORF, TRBV6-7 has a function that is uncertain. With 6 bases removed from V and 6 bases from J, the gap between germline ends came to 9 bases. The CDR3 loop spans 12 amino acids. This CDR3 reads CASSNGGNEQFF. The CDR3 DNA is TGTGCCAGCAGCAACGGGGGCAATGAGCAGTTCTTC.